Listed below are T cell receptor beta chains from one sample, sequenced in a study of T cells in Graves' hyperthyroidism and ophthalmopathy. A single record per CDR3 protein comes from TCRdb applying MiXCR to the multiplex PCR reads. The sample lists roughly 250,000 distinct CDR3 sequences, approximately 16% occurring once. The sample taken for sequencing was blood. Receptors were obtained from a woman younger than 30 with Graves' ophthalmopathy. The CDR3 runs from the conserved cysteine through the conserved F or W. D genes are given only for firm matches. Not every row has a clone size; where given, it reads once, few, many or a size class.

v_call,clone_size,d_call,j_call,cdr3_nt,cdr3_aa
TRBV11-2,many,-,TRBJ2-1,TGTGCCAGCAGCTTAGCTCAGGGTCGGGTTGAGCAGTTCTTC,CASSLAQGRVEQFF
TRBV27,many,TRBD2,TRBJ2-1,TGTGCCAGCAGTTCCCTCCTAGCGGGGGGGCCAAACAATGAGCAGCTCTTC,CASSSLLAGGPNNEQLF
TRBV29-1,few,-,TRBJ2-7,TGCAGCGCAGGACGATTAGACGAGCAGTACTTC,CSAGRLDEQYF
TRBV6-1,many,TRBD1,TRBJ2-7,TGTGCCAGCAGCCCTACCCGACAGGGAGACTACGAGCAGTACTTC,CASSPTRQGDYEQYF
TRBV19,many,-,TRBJ1-1,TGTGCCACGCGGGCTAACTTCAACACTGAAGCTTTCTTT,CATRANFNTEAFF
TRBV24-1,many,-,TRBJ2-3,TGTGCCACCAGTGAAACGTCGCTTTTTACTAGCACAGATACGCAGTATTTT,CATSETSLFTSTDTQYF
TRBV18,many,TRBD2,TRBJ2-1,TGTGCCAGCTCACCAGCTCTAGCGGGAGGGAACAATGAGCAGTTCTTC,CASSPALAGGNNEQFF
TRBV20-1,few,-,TRBJ2-7,TGCAGTGCTAGAGATGAACAGACTGGGTTCTACGAGCAGTACTTC,CSARDEQTGFYEQYF
TRBV28,many,TRBD1,TRBJ1-1,TGTGCCAGCAGGGGACAGGGGAGGACTGAAGCTTTCTTT,CASRGQGRTEAFF
TRBV24-1,many,TRBD2,TRBJ2-3,TGTGCCACCAGTGATTACGGGACTAGCTACACAGATACGCAGTATTTT,CATSDYGTSYTDTQYF
TRBV11-1,many,TRBD1,TRBJ2-7,TGTGCCAGCAGCTTAGAAAACAGGGGATTCTCCTACGAGCAGTACTTC,CASSLENRGFSYEQYF
TRBV20-1,many,TRBD1,TRBJ1-4,TGCAGTGCCAGGGGGTCGGCGGATGCAACTAATGAAAAACTGTTTTTT,CSARGSADATNEKLFF
TRBV4-2,-,-,TRBJ2-1,TGTGCCAGCAGCCGCTTAGGGCGGGGACCTTTGAATGAGCAGTTCTTC,CASSRLGRGPLNEQFF
TRBV7-2,many,TRBD1,TRBJ1-2,TGTGCCAGCAGCACCGGACAGGGGGGGATTGGTGGCTACACCTTC,CASSTGQGGIGGYTF
TRBV5-8,many,-,TRBJ1-1,TGTGCCAGCAGCCGGTCGAACACTGAAGCTTTCTTT,CASSRSNTEAFF
TRBV4-1,-,-,TRBJ1-1,TGCGCCAGCAGCCAGCCCACAGGGAGGGGTACTGAAGCTTTCTTT,CASSQPTGRGTEAFF
TRBV27,many,TRBD1,TRBJ1-1,TGTGCCAGCAACCCTGGACAGGGAATCAACACTGAAGCTTTCTTT,CASNPGQGINTEAFF
TRBV19,many,-,TRBJ1-1,TGTGCCAGTAGTATTAGAGGAGAAGCTTTCTTT,CASSIRGEAFF
TRBV25-1,many,-,TRBJ2-1,TGTGCCAGCAGTGAAACGACGGCGAGGAGGTACAATGAGCAGTTCTTC,CASSETTARRYNEQFF
TRBV20-1,many,-,TRBJ1-4,TGCAGTGCCTTCTTAGGCGAGGAACTGTTTTTT,CSAFLGEELFF
TRBV5-1,many,-,TRBJ2-3,TGCGCCAGCAGCGCAGGGGACTTCACAGATACGCAGTATTTT,CASSAGDFTDTQYF
TRBV28,-,-,TRBJ1-4,TGTGCCAGCAGTCGGACGAATGAAAAACTGTTTTTT,CASSRTNEKLFF
TRBV6-1,many,-,TRBJ1-5,TGTGCCAGCAGATCCGGGGGGGGTCAGCCCCAGCATTTT,CASRSGGGQPQHF
TRBV2,many,TRBD1,TRBJ1-5,TGTGCCGGATCTGGACAGGGGGATCAGCCCCAGCATTTT,CAGSGQGDQPQHF
TRBV6-5,few,-,TRBJ1-1,TGTGCCAGCAGTTACTTAAGCCGGGACAACACTGAAGCTTTCTTT,CASSYLSRDNTEAFF
TRBV3-1,many,TRBD2,TRBJ2-5,TGTGCCAGCAGTAACTCCGGGACTAGCGGGGGGGTTAGGGAGACCCAGTACTTC,CASSNSGTSGGVRETQYF
TRBV6-1,many,-,TRBJ1-4,TGTGCCAGCAGCGCAGGGTGGACTAATGAAAAACTGTTTTTT,CASSAGWTNEKLFF
TRBV7-9,many,-,TRBJ2-1,TGTGCCAGCAGCTTTAGGGACAATGAGCAGTTCTTC,CASSFRDNEQFF
TRBV10-3,many,-,TRBJ2-4,TGTGCCATCAGTGAGTCTTTAGGGAGGAACATTCAGTACTTC,CAISESLGRNIQYF
TRBV6-1,few,-,TRBJ1-4,TGTGCCAGCAGTGAATATCTTGCAACTAATGAAAAACTGTTTTTT,CASSEYLATNEKLFF
TRBV2,many,-,TRBJ2-5,TGTGCCAGCAGTTACTCACCCGAGACCCAGTACTTC,CASSYSPETQYF
TRBV2,-,TRBD2,TRBJ2-3,TGTGCCAGCAGTGGGAGGGGACTAGCGGGAGTTGATACGCAGTATTTT,CASSGRGLAGVDTQYF
TRBV9,many,TRBD1,TRBJ2-3,TGTGCCAGCAGCCCCCGATCCGGGACAGCCGCAGATACGCAGTATTTT,CASSPRSGTAADTQYF